This TCR beta chain was sequenced for a study of OX40 agonist ivuxolimab in advanced cancers. In the study overall: Ivuxolimab was administered intravenously to patients at 0.01 to 10 mg/kg every 2 weeks.

With 7 bases removed from V and 5 bases from J, the gap between germline ends came to 9 bases. The CDR3 covers 12 residues. Germline CDR1 and CDR2: SGHTA and FQGNSA. On this clone: Antigen specificity is unknown.

Study-level points and caveats: Partly responding patients at 0.1-3.0 mg/kg showed some of the smallest clonal expansion.

The repertoire was sequenced with immunoSEQ multiplex PCR; TCRdb's copy has only in-frame clones and lacks some. The data show 25,000 to 35,000 clones, roughly 80% seen once. The specimen comprised CD4+ or CD8+ T cells sorted from blood, sampled in a trial of the OX40 agonist ivuxolimab. The clonotype originates from an adult with an advanced solid tumor such as melanoma, head and neck, liver or kidney cancer. The chain is built from TRBV7-2 and TRBJ2-1; the D gene is possibly TRBD1 (5 bases). This chain's CDR3 is CASTDTDNEQFF. The DNA of the CDR3 is TGTGCCAGCACGGACACGGACAATGAGCAGTTCTTC. Full variable domain (outside the CDR3, taken from reference TRBV7-2 and TRBJ2-1): GAGVSQSPSNKVTEKGKDVELRCDPISGHTALYWYRQSLGQGLEFLIYFQGNSAPDKSGLPSDRFSAERTGGSVSTLTIQRTQQEDSAVYLCASTDTDNEQFFGPGTRLTVL.